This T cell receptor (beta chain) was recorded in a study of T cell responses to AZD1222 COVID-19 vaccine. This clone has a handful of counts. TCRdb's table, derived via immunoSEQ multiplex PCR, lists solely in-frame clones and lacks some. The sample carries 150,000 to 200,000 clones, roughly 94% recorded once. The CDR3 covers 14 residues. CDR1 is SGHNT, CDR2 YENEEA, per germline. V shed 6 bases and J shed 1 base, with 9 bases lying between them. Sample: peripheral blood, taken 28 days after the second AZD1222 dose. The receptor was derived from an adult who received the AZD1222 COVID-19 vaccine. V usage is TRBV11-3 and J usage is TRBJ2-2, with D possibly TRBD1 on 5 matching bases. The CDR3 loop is CASRKGQNTGELFF. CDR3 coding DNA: TGTGCCAGCAGAAAAGGACAGAACACCGGGGAGCTGTTTTTT.